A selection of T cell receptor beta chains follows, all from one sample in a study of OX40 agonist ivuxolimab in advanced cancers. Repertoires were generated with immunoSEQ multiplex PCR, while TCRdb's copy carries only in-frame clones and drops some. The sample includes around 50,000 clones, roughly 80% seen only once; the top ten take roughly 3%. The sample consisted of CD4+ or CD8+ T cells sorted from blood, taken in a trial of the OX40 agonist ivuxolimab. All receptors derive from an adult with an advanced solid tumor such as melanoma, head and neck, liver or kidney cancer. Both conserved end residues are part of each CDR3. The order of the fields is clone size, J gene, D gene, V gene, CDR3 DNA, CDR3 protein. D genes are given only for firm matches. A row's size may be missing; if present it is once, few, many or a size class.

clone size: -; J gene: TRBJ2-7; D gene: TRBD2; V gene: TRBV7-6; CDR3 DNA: TGTGCCAGCAGCCCGAAAGGGAGGGCTAGCGGGAGCTACGAGCAGTACTTC; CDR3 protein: CASSPKGRASGSYEQYF
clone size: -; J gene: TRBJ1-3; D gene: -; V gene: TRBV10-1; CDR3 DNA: TGCGCCAGCAGTCCACAAAGCTCTGGAAACACCATATATTTT; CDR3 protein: CASSPQSSGNTIYF
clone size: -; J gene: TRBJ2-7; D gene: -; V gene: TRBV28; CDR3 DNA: TGTGCCAGCAGTTTAAGGGTTAGGACACAGCAGTACTTC; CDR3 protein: CASSLRVRTQQYF
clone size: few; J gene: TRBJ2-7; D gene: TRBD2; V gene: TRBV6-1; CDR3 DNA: TGTGCCAGCAGTTGGACTAGCGGGAGTGAGCAGTACTTC; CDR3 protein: CASSWTSGSEQYF
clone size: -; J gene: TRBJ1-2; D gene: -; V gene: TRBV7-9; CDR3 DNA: TGTGCCAGCAGCATAGGGATATCGAGGGGCTACACCTTC; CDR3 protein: CASSIGISRGYTF
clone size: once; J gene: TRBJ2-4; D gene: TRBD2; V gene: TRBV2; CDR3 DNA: TGTGCCACCGCGGGAGAAGTCAAAAACATTCAGTACTTC; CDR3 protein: CATAGEVKNIQYF
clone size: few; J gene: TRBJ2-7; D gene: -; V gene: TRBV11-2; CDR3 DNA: TGTGCCAGCAGCTCCTATTACGAGCAGTACTTC; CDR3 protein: CASSSYYEQYF
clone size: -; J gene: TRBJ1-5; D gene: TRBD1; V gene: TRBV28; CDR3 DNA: TGTGCCAGCAGTCGTGGACAGGGGAATCAGCCCCAGCATTTT; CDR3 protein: CASSRGQGNQPQHF
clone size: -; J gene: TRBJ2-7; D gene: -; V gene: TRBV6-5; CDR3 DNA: TGTGCCAGCATTAGGGGGGAGTCGGACGAGCAGTACTTC; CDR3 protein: CASIRGESDEQYF
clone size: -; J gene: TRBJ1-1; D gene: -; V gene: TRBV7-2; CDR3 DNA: TGTGCCAGCAGCTTAGTAACGGGGGCTTTCTTT; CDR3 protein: CASSLVTGAFF
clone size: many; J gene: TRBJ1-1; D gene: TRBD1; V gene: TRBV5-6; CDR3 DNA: TGTGCCAGCAGCTTGTGGAGGGGGCTCACTGAAGCTTTCTTT; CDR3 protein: CASSLWRGLTEAFF
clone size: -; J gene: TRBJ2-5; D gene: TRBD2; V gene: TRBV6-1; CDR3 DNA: TGTGCCAGCAGTGGAGGGGGGACTAGCGGGACGGAGACCCAGTACTTC; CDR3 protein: CASSGGGTSGTETQYF
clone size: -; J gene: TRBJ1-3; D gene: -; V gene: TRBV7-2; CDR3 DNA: TGTGCCAGCAGCTTTGGCTGGGACCTCTCTGGAAACACCATATATTTT; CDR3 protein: CASSFGWDLSGNTIYF
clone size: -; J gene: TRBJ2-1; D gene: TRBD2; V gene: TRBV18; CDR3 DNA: TGTGCCAGCTCACCAAGTTTAAGCGGGAGGGGAGGTGAGCAGTTCTTC; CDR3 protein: CASSPSLSGRGGEQFF
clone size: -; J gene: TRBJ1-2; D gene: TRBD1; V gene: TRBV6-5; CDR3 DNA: TGTGCCAGCAGCGCCACACAGGGGGCTCTCTATGGCTACACCTTC; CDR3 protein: CASSATQGALYGYTF
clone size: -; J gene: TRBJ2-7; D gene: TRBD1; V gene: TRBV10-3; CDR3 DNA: TGTGCCTCGAGCCGGGACAGGGTCCGCTCCTACGAGCAGTACTTC; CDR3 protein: CASSRDRVRSYEQYF
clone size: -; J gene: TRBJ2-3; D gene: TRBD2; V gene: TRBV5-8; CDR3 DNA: TGTGCCAGCAGCTTGGCCATGTTGGGGGGGAGCACAGATACGCAGTATTTT; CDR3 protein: CASSLAMLGGSTDTQYF
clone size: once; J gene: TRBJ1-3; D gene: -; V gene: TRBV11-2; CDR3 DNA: TGTGCCAGCAGCGAACAGGTGGTCATATATTTT; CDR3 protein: CASSEQVVIYF
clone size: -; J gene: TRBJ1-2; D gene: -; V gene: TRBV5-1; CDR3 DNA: TGCGCCAGCAGCTTGCGGCAGGGCAACCATGGCTACACCTTC; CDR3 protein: CASSLRQGNHGYTF
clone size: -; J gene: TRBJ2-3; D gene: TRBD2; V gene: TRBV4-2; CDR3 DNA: TGTGCCAGCAGCCAAGATGGGCTAGCGGGAGTGGAAGCAGATACGCAGTATTTT; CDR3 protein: CASSQDGLAGVEADTQYF
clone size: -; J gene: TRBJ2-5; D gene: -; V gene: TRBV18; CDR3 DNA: TGTGCCAGCTCACCAGGGCAGGGAAGAGCCCAGTACTTC; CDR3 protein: CASSPGQGRAQYF
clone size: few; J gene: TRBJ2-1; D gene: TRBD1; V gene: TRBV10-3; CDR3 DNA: TGTGCCATCACCCAGACAGGGGGGTTCGCTGAGCAGTTCTTC; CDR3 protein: CAITQTGGFAEQFF
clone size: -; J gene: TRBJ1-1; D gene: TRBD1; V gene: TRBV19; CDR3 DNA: TGTGCCAGTTTCTACAGGGGGCCAGACAACACTGAAGCTTTCTTT; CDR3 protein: CASFYRGPDNTEAFF
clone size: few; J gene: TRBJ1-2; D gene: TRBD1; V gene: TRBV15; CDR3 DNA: TGTGCCACCAGCCCAGGGGACAGGGTTGGCTATGGCTACACCTTC; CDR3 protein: CATSPGDRVGYGYTF
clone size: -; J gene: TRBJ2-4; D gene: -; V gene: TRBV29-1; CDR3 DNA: TGCAGCGTTGAGTCTCTAGCCAAAAACATTCAGTACTTC; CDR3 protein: CSVESLAKNIQYF
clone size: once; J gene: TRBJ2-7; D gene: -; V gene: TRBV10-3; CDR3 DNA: TGTGCCATCAGTAAGACCCCCGATGGCGAGCAGTACTTC; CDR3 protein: CAISKTPDGEQYF
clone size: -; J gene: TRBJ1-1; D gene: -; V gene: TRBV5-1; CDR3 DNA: TGCGCCAGCAGCTCGACACCCTTGGACAGTGAAGCTTTCTTT; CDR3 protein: CASSSTPLDSEAFF
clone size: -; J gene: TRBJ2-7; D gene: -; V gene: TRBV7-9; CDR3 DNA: TGTGCCAGCAGCTTTGCGACGGGGACGGGGCAGTACTTC; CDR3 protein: CASSFATGTGQYF
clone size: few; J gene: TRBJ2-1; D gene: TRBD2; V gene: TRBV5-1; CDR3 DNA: TGCGCCAGCAGCTTGTTTGGGACTAGCGGGCCCTACAATGAGCAGTTCTTC; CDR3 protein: CASSLFGTSGPYNEQFF
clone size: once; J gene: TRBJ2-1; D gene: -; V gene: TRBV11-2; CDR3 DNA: TGTGCCAGCAGCTTAATTGGCTACAATGAGCAGTTCTTC; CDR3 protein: CASSLIGYNEQFF
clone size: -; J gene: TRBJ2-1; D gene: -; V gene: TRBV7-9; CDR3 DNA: TGTGCCAGCAGCTTAACCCCGTTTTGGTATGAGCAGTTCTTC; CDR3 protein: CASSLTPFWYEQFF
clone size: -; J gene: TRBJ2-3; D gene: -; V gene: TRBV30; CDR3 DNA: TGTGCCTGGAATAAGGGCCCAGATACGCAGTATTTT; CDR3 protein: CAWNKGPDTQYF
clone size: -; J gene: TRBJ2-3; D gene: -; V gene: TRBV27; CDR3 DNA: TGTGCCAGCAAAACGACAGATACGCAGTATTTT; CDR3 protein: CASKTTDTQYF
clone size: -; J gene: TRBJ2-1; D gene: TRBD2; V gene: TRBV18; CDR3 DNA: TGTGCCAGCTCACCAGACGCCGGGACTAGCGGGTCCAGGGAGCAGTTCTTC; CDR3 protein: CASSPDAGTSGSREQFF
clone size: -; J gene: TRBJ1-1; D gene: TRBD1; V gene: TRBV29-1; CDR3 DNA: TGCAGCGCCGGACAGGGCCGCTGGGGCACTGAAGCTTTCTTT; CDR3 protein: CSAGQGRWGTEAFF
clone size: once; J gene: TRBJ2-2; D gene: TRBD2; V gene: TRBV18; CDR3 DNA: TGTGCCAGCTCACCCCCGGGAGGGCCTTTCGGCGGGGAGCTGTTTTTT; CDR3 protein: CASSPPGGPFGGELFF
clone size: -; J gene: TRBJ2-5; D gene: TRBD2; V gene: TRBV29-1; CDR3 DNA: TGCAGCGCCAATCTAGCGGGCATATCCCGAGGCACCCAGTACTTC; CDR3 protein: CSANLAGISRGTQYF
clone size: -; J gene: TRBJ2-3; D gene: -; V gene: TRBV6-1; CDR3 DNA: TGTGCCAGCAGTGAAGTTGGGCGAGGGGCAGATACGCAGTATTTT; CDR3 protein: CASSEVGRGADTQYF
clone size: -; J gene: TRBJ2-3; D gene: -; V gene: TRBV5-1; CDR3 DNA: TGCGCCAGCAGCTCGCAAAGTTTGGGGGGAAAAACAGATACGCAGTATTTT; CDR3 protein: CASSSQSLGGKTDTQYF
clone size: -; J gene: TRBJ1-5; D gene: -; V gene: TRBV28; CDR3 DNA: TGTGCCAGCAGCTTAGACGGCAATCAGCCCCAGCATTTT; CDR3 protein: CASSLDGNQPQHF
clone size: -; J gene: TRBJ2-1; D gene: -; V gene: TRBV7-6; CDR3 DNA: TGTGCCAGCAGCGTGGGGCAGGGGTCGGTCAATGAGCAGTTCTTC; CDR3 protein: CASSVGQGSVNEQFF
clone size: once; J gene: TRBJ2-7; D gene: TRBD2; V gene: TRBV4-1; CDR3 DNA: TGCGCCAGCAGCCAAGTGCAAGGGACTAGGTACAACGAGCAGTACTTC; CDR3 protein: CASSQVQGTRYNEQYF
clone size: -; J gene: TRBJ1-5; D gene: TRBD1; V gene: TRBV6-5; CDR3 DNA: TGTGCCAGCAGTACCGGACAGGGTGGCAATCAGCCCCAGCATTTT; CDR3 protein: CASSTGQGGNQPQHF
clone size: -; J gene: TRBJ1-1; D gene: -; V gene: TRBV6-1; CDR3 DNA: TGTGCCAGCGCCCTGAACAGCGGCACTGAAGCTTTCTTT; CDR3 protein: CASALNSGTEAFF
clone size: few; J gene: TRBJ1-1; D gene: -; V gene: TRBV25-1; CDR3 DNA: TGTGCCAGCAGTGTAAACAGGGACGAAGCTTTCTTT; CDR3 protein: CASSVNRDEAFF
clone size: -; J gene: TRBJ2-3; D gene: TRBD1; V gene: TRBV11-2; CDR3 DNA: TGTGCCAGCAGCTCCCGGGACAGGGATACAGATACGCAGTATTTT; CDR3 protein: CASSSRDRDTDTQYF
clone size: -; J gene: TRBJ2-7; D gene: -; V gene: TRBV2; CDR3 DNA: TGTGCCAGCAGTGCCCGTCACGAGCAGTACTTC; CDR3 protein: CASSARHEQYF
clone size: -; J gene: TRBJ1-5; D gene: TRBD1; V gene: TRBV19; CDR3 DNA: TGTGCCAGTAGTGAGACAGGGGTTGGCAATCAGCCCCAGCATTTT; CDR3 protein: CASSETGVGNQPQHF